The 16 T cell receptor beta chains presented below share a single source sample, sequenced in a study of identical twins. MiXCR, applied by TCRdb to the 5' RACE reads, yields one record per CDR3 protein. This table has some 240,000 distinct CDR3 sequences, approximately 8.3% appearing once. Another study also made use of these data, one on yellow fever vaccine responses in identical twins.

The sample was CD8+ T cells sorted from blood. These receptors were obtained from a young woman in good health.

V usage is TRBV12-3 or TRBV12-4 and J usage is TRBJ2-7, with 7 bases that match TRBD1. This CDR3 has 15 residues. V dropped 1 base and J dropped 2; count of bases not matched to a gene: 5. The CDR3 spells CASSLGDSTTYEQYF. For the CDR3, the DNA is TGTGCCAGCAGTTTAGGGGACAGCACAACCTACGAGCAGTACTTC.

This clonotype was counted a few times. The chain couples TRBV29-1 to TRBJ1-1, with D maybe TRBD1 (6 bases). The CDR3 sequence is 14 residues long. CDR1 and CDR2 from the germline V gene are SQVTM and ANQGSEA. V lost 6 bases and J 4 bases, leaving 18 bases between the germline ends. In DNA, the CDR3 is TGCAGCGTAACCGAGGGGGTTCGACTCACTGAAGCTTTCTTT. Translation: CSVTEGVRLTEAFF.

This clonotype has only a few counts. The chain links TRBV6-2 or TRBV6-3 to TRBJ2-4; TRBD1 aligns across 10 bases. The junction had 8 bases not matched to a gene; V was cut back by 10 bases and J by 8 bases. The CDR3 consists of 13 residues. Germline assignment: CDR1 MNHEY and CDR2 SVGEGT. For the CDR3, the DNA is TGTGCCACGCAGGGACAGGGGCTTTACATTCAGTACTTC. This gives the protein CATQGQGLYIQYF.

This clonotype was picked up many times. This chain connects TRBV4-1 to TRBJ2-7; 9 nucleotides line up with TRBD2. There are 15 residues in the CDR3. Germline trimming cut 3 bases from V and 4 bases from J; bases unmatched to any gene: 7. Germline loops: CDR1 MGHRA, CDR2 YSYEKL. The CDR3 DNA follows: TGCGCCAGCAGCCAGATAGCGGGAGTGGAGTACGAGCAGTACTTC. Its translation is CASSQIAGVEYEQYF.

This clonotype was detected many times. The chain links TRBV5-6 to TRBJ2-3; D not certain. CDR1 and CDR2 (germline): SGHDT, YYEEEE. V was shortened by 1 base and J by 6 bases, with 9 bases between the two germline ends. The CDR3 totals 13 residues. Written as DNA, the CDR3 is TGTGCCAGCAGCTTGTTAAGAAGGGATACGCAGTATTTT. Translated: CASSLLRRDTQYF.

In its sample, this clonotype was seen a few times. CDR3 sequence reads: CASSLYQGVTDTQYF. The DNA for the CDR3 is TGTGCCAGCAGCTTATACCAGGGAGTCACAGATACGCAGTATTTT. The J gene is TRBJ2-3, the V gene TRBV7-2; D might be TRBD1 or TRBD2, each matching 5 bases. This CDR3 comprises 15 residues. Germline-derived CDR1 and CDR2 are SGHTA and FQGNSA. V lost 2 bases and J 2 bases, leaving 11 bases between the germline ends.

This clonotype came up a few times. V gene TRBV27 combines with J gene TRBJ2-1; the D call may be TRBD1 or TRBD2 (5 bases each). This CDR3 is 16 amino acids long. V dropped 6 bases and J dropped 0 bases, with 15 bases sitting between them. Germline CDR1 reads MNHEY; CDR2 reads SMNVEV (reference sequence). The CDR3 loop reads CASSHPTGRSYNEQFF. CDR3 nucleotide sequence: TGTGCCAGCAGCCATCCGACGGGACGCTCCTACAATGAGCAGTTCTTC.

V and J are TRBV3-1 and TRBJ2-3; D is possibly TRBD1 or TRBD2 (5 bases each). The CDR3 consists of 19 residues. CDR1 and CDR2 from the germline V gene are LGHDT and YNNKEL (reference sequence). The ends were cut back, 1 base at V and 1 base at J, with 21 bases in the middle. CDR3 sequence reads: CASSQVLGDPLRGTDTQYF. The CDR3 DNA sequence: TGTGCCAGCAGCCAAGTCCTCGGGGACCCCTTGAGGGGCACAGATACGCAGTATTTT.

The chain recombines TRBV5-5 with TRBJ1-2; tentative D call: TRBD1 (6 bases). The germline V gene has CDR1 SGHKS and CDR2 YYEKEE (reference sequence). V was shortened by 1 base and J by 6 bases, with 16 bases between the two germline ends. The CDR3 consists of 15 residues. The CDR3 coding sequence is TGTGCCAGCAGCTTGAACGAGGGGGTGCGTGATGGCTACACCTTC. This codes for CASSLNEGVRDGYTF.

J is TRBJ2-3 and V is TRBV5-6; 9 nucleotides match TRBD1. CDR1 is SGHDT and CDR2 is YYEEEE in the germline V gene. The CDR3 covers 17 residues. V shed 2 bases, J shed 0 bases, and the junction held 7 bases outside the gene matches. The DNA of the CDR3 is TGTGCCAGCAGCTTAAAGGACAGGGGATGGAGCACAGATACGCAGTATTTT. This codes for CASSLKDRGWSTDTQYF.

The rearrangement uses TRBV14 and TRBJ2-7, with D possibly being TRBD2 (6 bases). The CDR3 totals 14 residues. The V and J ends lost 2 bases and 2 bases respectively, with 10 bases between them. Germline lookup yields CDR1 SGHDN and CDR2 FVKESK. The CDR3 DNA reads TGTGCCAGCAGCCAAACGGAGGGGACCTACGAGCAGTACTTC. This encodes CASSQTEGTYEQYF.

The chain carries TRBV2 and TRBJ2-7, with 8 positions matching TRBD1. The germline V gene has CDR1 SNHLY and CDR2 FYNNEI. The CDR3 has 15 residues. With V trimmed by 1 base and J by 5 bases, 7 bases remained unmatched. The CDR3: CASSEGSGGENEQYF. CDR3 sequence (DNA): TGTGCCAGCAGTGAAGGGTCAGGGGGCGAAAACGAGCAGTACTTC.

This clonotype was seen a few times. CDR3 coding DNA: TGCGCCAGCAGTGGGACGACTAGCGGGACTTACGAGCAGTACTTC. It is translated as CASSGTTSGTYEQYF. The chain recombines TRBV10-1 with TRBJ2-7; 11 bases match TRBD2. The trim removed 4 bases at V and 4 bases at J, leaving 6 bases unmatched. The CDR3 loop spans 15 amino acids. Germline CDR1 and CDR2: WNHNN and SYGVQD (reference sequence).

There are a few counts of this clonotype. The genes are TRBV19 and TRBJ2-1, with 8 positions matching TRBD2. This CDR3 spans 14 amino acids. Germline CDR1 reads LNHDA; CDR2 reads SQIVND (reference sequence). V dropped 7 bases and J dropped 6; count of bases not matched to a gene: 8. CDR3 protein: CASISTSDRNEQFF. CDR3 bases: TGTGCCAGTATCTCGACTAGCGACCGCAATGAGCAGTTCTTC.

This chain uses TRBV5-6 with TRBJ2-7; perhaps TRBD2 as D (6 bases). The V end lost 0 bases, the J end lost 3 bases, and 13 bases lay between the germline ends. Germline CDR1 reads SGHDT; CDR2 reads YYEEEE. This CDR3 region has 15 residues. The CDR3, as DNA: TGTGCCAGCAGCTTGGAGAGGGGAGGTATCTACGAGCAGTACTTC. Translation gives CASSLERGGIYEQYF.

The chain has TRBV5-1 and TRBJ2-2, with D maybe TRBD1 (6 bases). The CDR3 runs to 12 residues. Germline CDR1 is SGHRS and CDR2 is YFSETQ. V lost 6 bases, J lost 6 bases, and 9 bases lay in between. CDR3 loop: CASNTGSGELFF. For the CDR3, the DNA is TGCGCCAGCAATACAGGGTCCGGGGAGCTGTTTTTT.